This T cell receptor (beta chain) was documented in a study of blood T cells in healthy people across ages. Notes on the study in general: The study regarded diversity estimates from one million T cells as underestimates.

The CDR3 is 16 residues long. Trimming removed 5 bases from V and 0 bases from J, with 11 bases in between. Germline CDR1 reads MNHEY; CDR2 reads SMNVEV (reference sequence). Together with a sample-barcoded 5' primer, a J-beta primer mix was included in a second PCR lasting about 7 to 11 cycles. One entry per CDR3 protein, called by TCRdb with MiXCR from the 5' RACE reads. The sample lists about 930,000 distinct CDR3 sequences, 25% to 35% occurring once. This clonotype was observed a few times. No antigen is known for it. These sequences were also reported in another study, on T cells of mothers and their children.

The receptor was derived from a middle-aged woman in good health. V gene TRBV27 combines with J gene TRBJ1-6; no firm D call. The specimen was blood. DNA for the CDR3: TGTGCCAGCAGTCTCCAATTCGCCTCCTATAATTCACCCCTCCACTTT. Translated, it gives CASSLQFASYNSPLHF.